This entry lists 22 T cell receptor beta chains sequenced from one sample in a study of cytomegalovirus exposure and HLA in healthy donors. 13 Jbeta primers and 60 Vbeta primers were used for the PCR. Measured with immunoSEQ multiplex PCR; TCRdb has only the in-frame clones, and not every one. Of 130,000 or so clones listed, around 70% are singletons. The material sequenced was PBMCs. All receptors derive from a man aged 25 to 45 in good health and CMV-seronegative.

The chain joins TRBV4-3 to TRBJ1-2; a weak D match, TRBD1 (6 bases). V lost 0 bases, J lost 5 bases, and 13 bases lay in between. Germline V gives CDR1 LGHNA, CDR2 YSLEER. This CDR3 spans 15 amino acids. CDR3 DNA sequence: TGCGCCAGCAGCCAAGATCGGGGGGCCTGGTATGGCTACACCTTC. Protein product: CASSQDRGAWYGYTF.

V usage is TRBV5-1 and J usage is TRBJ2-3; 10 bases match TRBD2. J lost 4 bases, V lost 4 bases, and 9 bases had no gene match. Germline CDR1 is SGHRS and CDR2 is YFSETQ. This CDR3 has 16 residues. The DNA for the CDR3 is TGCGCCAGCAGCCCTTTTAGCGGGGGGATCGCAGATACGCAGTATTTT. Translating it yields CASSPFSGGIADTQYF.

This clone was seen only once. This chain links TRBV20-1 with TRBJ1-2; D gene ambiguous. The V gene's germline CDR1 is DFQATT and CDR2 SNEGSKA (reference sequence). This CDR3 region has 11 residues. The V end lost 6 bases, the J end lost 8 bases, and 13 bases lay between the germline ends. The CDR3 is CSATTTFGYTF. CDR3 DNA: TGCAGTGCAACGACGACTTTCGGCTACACCTTC.

The rearrangement links TRBV4-3 to TRBJ2-1; D unresolved. CDR1 LGHNA and CDR2 YSLEER come from the germline V gene. The CDR3 sequence is 15 residues long. V dropped 1 base and J dropped 1 base, with 8 bases sitting between them. The CDR3, as DNA: TGCGCCAGCAGCCAAGTGACTGGATCCTACAATGAGCAGTTCTTC. Translation gives CASSQVTGSYNEQFF.

The V and J genes are TRBV29-1 and TRBJ2-1; 12 bases align to TRBD2. The V segment lost 4 bases and the J segment 6 bases; nucleotides outside the gene matches: 1. The CDR3 length is 13 residues. Germline V gene sequence: CDR1 SQVTM, CDR2 ANQGSEA. Here the CDR3 reads CSVASGRANEQFF. The DNA of the CDR3 is TGCAGCGTTGCTAGCGGGAGGGCCAATGAGCAGTTCTTC.

V and J are TRBV4-3 and TRBJ1-4, with TRBD1 matching 11 bases. The CDR3 is 20 residues long. The J segment lost 7 bases and the V segment lost 1 base, leaving 17 bases of the junction unmatched. Germline loops: CDR1 LGHNA, CDR2 YSLEER. The CDR3 nucleotides are TGCGCCAGCAGCCAAGTTTATGCGGGGACAGGGGGTAGAGGATTTGAAAAACTGTTTTTT. Encoded protein: CASSQVYAGTGGRGFEKLFF.

The chain has TRBV27 and TRBJ2-7; 9 bases align to TRBD2. Germline lookup yields CDR1 MNHEY and CDR2 SMNVEV (reference sequence). This CDR3 has 20 residues. The J segment lost 2 bases and the V segment lost 10 bases, leaving 27 bases of the junction unmatched. Written as DNA, the CDR3 is TGTGCCATCCCAGGTACAGGGAAAAAACCGGGACTAGCCCAAACCTACGAGCAGTACTTC. Its translation: CAIPGTGKKPGLAQTYEQYF.

Comment on this clone: The sample holds other DNA sequences that translate to the same CDR3. This chain uses TRBV5-1 with TRBJ2-6; D unclear. The V end was cut by 4 bases, the J end by 1 base, with 15 bases between. Germline V lookup: CDR1 SGHRS, CDR2 YFSETQ. The CDR3 has 17 amino acids. The CDR3 nucleotides read TGCGCCAGCAGCCTGCATACAGAGAGTTCTGGGGCCAACGTCCTGACTTTC. Its protein is CASSLHTESSGANVLTF.

A few counts support this clone. The chain couples TRBV2 to TRBJ2-7; TRBD2 aligns across 9 bases. Looked up from germline, CDR1 is SNHLY and CDR2 is FYNNEI. The length of the CDR3 is 15 residues. Trimming removed 6 bases from V and 6 bases from J; junction bases left unmatched: 12. This chain's CDR3 is CASSKPASGEPEQYF. The CDR3, as DNA: TGTGCCAGCAGCAAGCCGGCTAGCGGGGAACCCGAGCAGTACTTC. The variable domain in full, completed from reference TRBV2 and TRBJ2-7, reads EPEVTQTPSHQVTQMGQEVILRCVPISNHLYFYWYRQILGQKVEFLVSFYNNEISEKSEIFDDQFSVERPDGSNFTLKIRSTKLEDSAMYFCASSKPASGEPEQYFGPGTRLTVT.

This clone was recorded a few times. The chain employs TRBV11-2 and TRBJ2-5, with D possibly matching TRBD1 (5 bases). The V end lost 0 bases, the J end lost 3 bases, and 11 bases lay between the germline ends. The CDR3 is 15 amino acids. Germline V gene data show CDR1 as SGHAT and CDR2 as FQNNGV. The CDR3 DNA reads TGTGCCAGCAGCTTAGAGTTGGGGCTAGAAGAGACCCAGTACTTC. Translating gives CASSLELGLEETQYF. Filled out from reference TRBV11-2 and TRBJ2-5, the complete variable domain reads EAGVAQSPRYKIIEKRQSVAFWCNPISGHATLYWYQQILGQGPKLLIQFQNNGVVDDSQLPKDRFSAERLKGVDSTLKIQPAKLEDSAVYLCASSLELGLEETQYFGPGTRLLVL.

V usage is TRBV27 and J usage is TRBJ2-7; 11 nucleotides line up with TRBD2. With V trimmed by 5 bases and J by 2 bases, 14 bases remained unmatched. There are 18 residues in the CDR3. The germline V gene encodes CDR1 MNHEY and CDR2 SMNVEV (reference sequence). The CDR3 nucleotides read TGTGCCAGCAGTCCACATAGCGGGAGGGTCAATCCCACCTACGAGCAGTACTTC. It codes for CASSPHSGRVNPTYEQYF.

This chain connects TRBV10-3 to TRBJ2-7; 7 bases agree with TRBD2. Germline lookup yields CDR1 ENHRY and CDR2 SYGVKD. The CDR3 runs to 15 residues. J was trimmed by 1 base and V by 3 bases; bases with no gene match: 6. The CDR3 bases are TGTGCCATCAGTGAACGGTCTAGCGGATCCTACGAGCAGTACTTC. This sequence encodes CAISERSSGSYEQYF.

The CDR3 nucleotides read TGTGCCACCCTGGACAGAAACTATGGCTACACCTTC. This encodes CATLDRNYGYTF. This chain joins TRBV15 and TRBJ1-2; a possible D gene is TRBD1 (6 bases). The CDR3 has 12 amino acids. The germline V gene has CDR1 LNHNV and CDR2 YYDKDF (reference sequence). V dropped 8 bases and J dropped 2 bases, with 9 bases sitting between them.

The chain links TRBV7-2 to TRBJ2-1; 10 bases match TRBD2. V lost 1 base to trimming and J lost 7 bases; unmatched junction nucleotides: 13. The germline V gene has CDR1 SGHTA and CDR2 FQGNSA. The CDR3 runs to 18 residues. The CDR3 loop reads CASSLELALAGVRNEQFF. The CDR3 DNA reads TGTGCCAGCAGCTTAGAACTAGCCCTAGCGGGAGTGAGGAATGAGCAGTTCTTC.

This sequence joins TRBV2 and TRBJ1-2; tentative D call: TRBD1 (6 bases). From germline, CDR1 is SNHLY and CDR2 FYNNEI. The CDR3 loop spans 14 amino acids. V was shortened by 6 bases and J by 4 bases, with 15 bases between the two germline ends. The CDR3 DNA reads TGTGCCAGCAGAGTACAGGGTACGGGCTATGGCTACACCTTC. Protein sequence: CASRVQGTGYGYTF.

For the CDR3, the DNA is TGTGCCTGGACTCGGCGCGGGTCCACTCCGGGTGAGCAGTTCTTC. Residues: CAWTRRGSTPGEQFF. The V call is TRBV30, the J call TRBJ2-1, with TRBD2 as a possible D gene (5 bases). Trimming stripped 4 bases from V and 9 bases from J, with 22 bases between. CDR1 GTSNPN and CDR2 SVGIG come from the germline V gene (reference sequence). The CDR3 has 15 residues.

The V gene is TRBV14, the J gene TRBJ2-7; unclear D gene. Per germline, CDR1 SGHDN and CDR2 FVKESK. V was trimmed by 1 base and J by 3 bases, leaving 7 bases between them. There are 13 residues in the CDR3. Here the CDR3 DNA reads TGTGCCAGCAGCCAAGTCTACGGCTACGAGCAGTACTTC. Its translation: CASSQVYGYEQYF.

V gene TRBV7-2 combines with J gene TRBJ2-6; D remains ambiguous. The germline CDR1 and CDR2 sequences are SGHTA and FQGNSA. The CDR3 runs to 17 residues. V was shortened by 3 bases and J by 0 bases, with 12 bases between the two germline ends. Here the CDR3 reads CASSFPPQSSGANVLTF. Written as DNA, the CDR3 is TGTGCCAGCAGCTTCCCCCCTCAGTCCTCTGGGGCCAACGTCCTGACTTTC.

This chain links TRBV6-6 with TRBJ2-7, with 9 nucleotides matching TRBD2. Trimming at V came to 0 bases and at J to 4 bases, leaving 7 bases not matched to a gene. This CDR3 region has 16 residues. Per the germline V gene, CDR1 is MNHNY and CDR2 is SVGAGI (reference sequence). As DNA, the CDR3 is TGTGCCAGCAGTTACTCGATCCCGACTAGCGGTTACGAGCAGTACTTC. It specifies CASSYSIPTSGYEQYF.

This rearrangement joins TRBV7-9 to TRBJ2-3; D not resolved. Germline V gives CDR1 SEHNR, CDR2 FQNEAQ (reference sequence). The CDR3 covers 13 residues. V was trimmed by 5 bases and J by 8 bases, leaving 14 bases between them. CDR3: CASSLFEVGTQYF. The CDR3 DNA follows: TGTGCCAGCAGCCTATTCGAAGTCGGTACGCAGTATTTT.

The chain links TRBV11-3 to TRBJ2-7; TRBD2 matches at 7 bases. V shed 6 bases, J shed 3 bases, and the junction held 14 bases outside the gene matches. Germline CDR1 reads SGHNT; CDR2 reads YENEEA. The CDR3 loop spans 16 amino acids. CDR3 nucleotide sequence: TGTGCCAGCAGGAGCGGGACTCGGGACGTAGACTACGAGCAGTACTTC. Protein sequence: CASRSGTRDVDYEQYF.

The rearrangement joins TRBV6-1 to TRBJ1-4; 10 nucleotides agree with TRBD1. The length of the CDR3 is 14 residues. After removal of 5 bases from V and 8 bases from J, the junction contained 5 bases not matched to a gene. The germline V gene has CDR1 MNHNS and CDR2 SASEGT. This chain's CDR3 is CASSPRTGGEKLFF. In DNA form, the CDR3 reads TGTGCCAGCAGTCCCCGGACAGGGGGGGAAAAACTGTTTTTT.